This TCR beta chain is drawn from a study of CD8 T cells in Susac syndrome. Study observations and caveats: Detection of Susac-specific public clones gave 15 to 20 in total CD8+ repertoires and about five in CD8+ TEMRA repertoires.

Negative isolation yielded CD4+ and CD8+ T cells, and FACS enriched TEMRA cells. Random hexamers primed reverse transcription of about 0.5 to 1 ug RNA. The TCR beta CDR3 was amplified by immunoSEQ multiplex PCR across 54 Vbeta, 13 Jbeta. In TCRdb, the immunoSEQ multiplex PCR reads were re-called with MiXCR into one record per CDR3 protein. The sample yields some 97,000 distinct CDR3 sequences, approximately 95% seen once. This CDR3 contains 13 residues. V shed 6 bases and J 3 bases; nucleotides not matched to a gene: 4. The germline V gene encodes CDR1 DFQATT and CDR2 SNEGSKA (reference sequence). This clonotype appeared a single time. Its antigen is as yet unknown.

This TCR came from a human donor with Susac syndrome. The sequenced sample was CD8+ T cells from PBMCs. V and J are TRBV20-1 and TRBJ2-1, with TRBD2 identical over 8 bases. The CDR3 spells CSARSGSYNEQFF. The CDR3, as DNA: TGCAGTGCAAGAAGCGGGAGCTACAATGAGCAGTTCTTC.